These 32 T cell receptor beta chains came from one sample sequenced in a study of cytotoxic CD8 clonotypes in ibrutinib-treated CLL. TCRdb's table, derived via immunoSEQ multiplex PCR, lists solely in-frame clones and lacks some. The sample yields more than 140,000 clones, approximately 80% seen once. The source material was PBMCs, sampled after 12 months of ibrutinib treatment. These receptors all come from a human donor with chronic lymphocytic leukemia.

This rearrangement joins TRBV28 to TRBJ1-4; 7 bases map to TRBD1. This CDR3 spans 16 amino acids. Trimming cost V 2 bases and J 7 bases; bases outside gene matches: 10. The germline V gene encodes CDR1 MDHEN and CDR2 SYDVKM. The CDR3 region is CASSLVIVGTVEKLFF. In DNA, the CDR3 is TGTGCCAGCAGTTTAGTAATAGTGGGGACAGTTGAAAAACTGTTTTTT.

The chain links TRBV11-2 to TRBJ2-3; 10 bases fit TRBD1. Trimming at V came to 5 bases and at J to 2 bases, leaving 4 bases not matched to a gene. The CDR3 covers 15 residues. CDR1 is SGHAT and CDR2 is FQNNGV in the germline V gene. Here the CDR3 reads CASSRTGGATDTQYF. CDR3 nucleotide sequence: TGTGCCAGCAGCCGGACAGGGGGAGCCACAGATACGCAGTATTTT.

The V and J genes are TRBV7-6 and TRBJ2-1; D is unresolved. Germline-derived CDR1 and CDR2 are SGHVS and FNYEAQ. CDR3 length: 15 residues. V gave up 2 bases and J gave up 0 bases, with 8 bases separating them. The CDR3 is CASSLRPSSYNEQFF. The CDR3 DNA sequence: TGTGCCAGCAGCTTAAGACCAAGCTCCTACAATGAGCAGTTCTTC.

The sample holds a few counts of this clone. This rearrangement joins TRBV7-9 to TRBJ2-3, with 12 bases that match TRBD2. The germline V gene has CDR1 SEHNR and CDR2 FQNEAQ (reference sequence). This CDR3 spans 15 amino acids. Trimming at V came to 5 bases and at J to 4 bases, leaving 4 bases not matched to a gene. This CDR3 reads CASSRPSGGADTQYF. The CDR3 bases are TGTGCCAGCAGCCGCCCTAGCGGGGGGGCAGATACGCAGTATTTT.

In this sample, this clone turned up many times. The V and J genes are TRBV10-3 and TRBJ1-1, with D unresolved. The CDR3 extends over 12 amino acids. CDR1 is ENHRY, CDR2 SYGVKD, per germline. Trimming shortened V by 2 bases and J by 1 base, and 2 bases separated the two germline ends. CDR3 in amino acids: CAISEGNTEAFF. DNA for the CDR3: TGTGCCATCAGTGAGGGGAACACTGAAGCTTTCTTT.

This chain links TRBV5-1 with TRBJ1-2; D is unresolved. Trimming left V 0 bases short and J 5 bases short, with 11 bases between. The germline V gene encodes CDR1 SGHRS and CDR2 YFSETQ. This CDR3 spans 14 amino acids. The CDR3 loop reads CASSLAADTYGYTF. The CDR3 DNA is TGCGCCAGCAGCTTGGCGGCGGATACTTATGGCTACACCTTC.

V is TRBV7-6 and J is TRBJ1-5; unclear D gene. The CDR3 is made up of 13 amino acids. Germline values: CDR1 SGHVS, CDR2 FNYEAQ. Trimming left V 0 bases short and J 5 bases short, with 5 bases between. This CDR3 reads CASSLARDQPQHF. The CDR3, as DNA: TGTGCCAGCAGCTTAGCTCGAGATCAGCCCCAGCATTTT.

The rearrangement joins TRBV25-1 to TRBJ2-5; no clear D. This CDR3 has 11 residues. Between the trimmed V and J ends, which lost 3 bases and 5 bases, there was a span of 4 bases. Germline loops: CDR1 MGHDK, CDR2 SYGVNS. The CDR3 nucleotides read TGTGCCAGCAGTGAGTGGGAGACCCAGTACTTC. Amino acids: CASSEWETQYF.

The chain is built from TRBV6-6 and TRBJ2-5; unclear D gene. V dropped 7 bases and J dropped 5 bases, with 11 bases sitting between them. The CDR3 length is 12 residues. The germline gives CDR1 MNHNY, CDR2 SVGAGI (reference sequence). The CDR3 sequence: CASMRSSETQYF. CDR3 nucleotides: TGTGCCAGCATGCGCAGTTCGGAGACCCAGTACTTC.

This chain joins TRBV11-2 and TRBJ2-2; D ambiguous. This CDR3 is 12 amino acids long. Germline V gene data show CDR1 as SGHAT and CDR2 as FQNNGV. Trimming shortened V by 5 bases and J by 6 bases, and 7 bases separated the two germline ends. This chain's CDR3 is CASSGLAGELFF. The CDR3 coding sequence is TGTGCCAGCAGCGGGTTAGCCGGGGAGCTGTTTTTT.

V gene TRBV6-5 combines with J gene TRBJ2-7; 7 bases map to TRBD1. Looked up from germline, CDR1 is MNHEY and CDR2 is SVGAGI. V trimming: 6 bases; J trimming: 0 bases; junction bases outside the gene matches: 5. This CDR3 is 14 amino acids long. CDR3 nucleotides: TGTGCCAGCAGCCCGGACAGGTTCTCCTACGAGCAGTACTTC. This gives the protein CASSPDRFSYEQYF.

The chain uses TRBV30 and TRBJ2-1; TRBD2 matches 8 bases. Germline-derived CDR1 and CDR2 are GTSNPN and SVGIG (reference sequence). V was clipped by 5 bases and J by 0 bases; unmatched bases: 12. CDR3 size: 17 residues. The CDR3 DNA is TGTGCCTGGTCCCTCGGGGGGGCGGCCATCTCCTACAATGAGCAGTTCTTC. Translating gives CAWSLGGAAISYNEQFF.

The chain uses TRBV30 and TRBJ2-7; D remains ambiguous. The CDR3 is 13 amino acids. The germline V and J ends were trimmed by 0 bases and 3 bases, with 9 bases remaining between them. The germline V gene has CDR1 GTSNPN and CDR2 SVGIG (reference sequence). DNA of the CDR3: TGTGCCTGGAGTGTAAGTGACGGCTACGAGCAGTACTTC. Translating it yields CAWSVSDGYEQYF.

The genes are TRBV11-2 and TRBJ2-1, with a tentative D call TRBD1 (6 bases). V lost 5 bases, J lost 2 bases, and 16 bases lay in between. The CDR3 covers 16 residues. Germline V gene sequence: CDR1 SGHAT, CDR2 FQNNGV. CDR3 coding DNA: TGTGCCAGCAGCCACCCAACAGGGAGCCCCTACAATGAGCAGTTCTTC. Protein: CASSHPTGSPYNEQFF.

On this clone: Other DNA variants within this sample encode the same CDR3. The rearrangement joins TRBV7-9 to TRBJ1-2; D remains ambiguous. The CDR3 loop spans 13 amino acids. V was pared by 1 base and J by 0 bases, with 3 bases between. Germline V gene lookup returns CDR1 SEHNR and CDR2 FQNEAQ (reference sequence). CDR3: CASSLGANYGYTF. The CDR3 nucleotides read TGTGCCAGCAGCTTAGGCGCTAACTATGGCTACACCTTC. Filled out from reference TRBV7-9 and TRBJ1-2, the complete variable domain reads DTGVSQNPRHKITKRGQNVTFRCDPISEHNRLYWYRQTLGQGPEFLTYFQNEAQLEKSRLLSDRFSAERPKGSFSTLEIQRTEQGDSAMYLCASSLGANYGYTFGSGTRLTVV.

Only a few counts were recorded for this clone. The chain employs TRBV7-8 and TRBJ1-1; D gene ambiguous. Germline V gene sequence: CDR1 SGHVS, CDR2 FQNEAQ. This CDR3 contains 12 residues. Deletions cut 3 bases from V and 7 bases from J, with 9 bases between. The DNA for the CDR3 is TGTGCCAGCAGCTTCTCGGGGTATGAAGCTTTCTTT. Translating gives CASSFSGYEAFF.

V usage is TRBV7-8 and J usage is TRBJ2-7; D is perhaps TRBD1 (6 bases). Trimming stripped 5 bases from V and 2 bases from J, with 10 bases between. Germline V gives CDR1 SGHVS, CDR2 FQNEAQ. The CDR3 loop spans 13 amino acids. CDR3 nucleotides: TGTGCCAGCAGCCGCAGGGGTACCTACGAGCAGTACTTC. Its protein is CASSRRGTYEQYF.

This chain connects TRBV11-2 to TRBJ1-1, with D uncertain. CDR3 length equals 13 residues. Per the germline V gene, CDR1 is SGHAT and CDR2 is FQNNGV. The ends were cut back, 3 bases at V and 7 bases at J, with 12 bases in the middle. CDR3 residues: CASSFGRGGEAFF. In DNA form, the CDR3 reads TGTGCCAGCAGCTTTGGGCGGGGAGGTGAAGCTTTCTTT.

The table lists this clone with a few counts. The chain employs TRBV30 and TRBJ2-7; weak D call: TRBD1 (5 bases). The CDR3 loop spans 13 amino acids. With 0 bases removed from V and 6 bases from J, the gap between germline ends came to 12 bases. Per germline, CDR1 GTSNPN and CDR2 SVGIG (reference sequence). The CDR3 region is CAWSVKGLLEQYF. In DNA form, the CDR3 reads TGTGCCTGGAGTGTAAAGGGGCTGCTCGAGCAGTACTTC.

This chain connects TRBV9 to TRBJ2-6, with D possibly called TRBD1 or TRBD2 (5 bases each). CDR1 is SGDLS and CDR2 is YYNGEE in the germline V gene. V shed 6 bases and J shed 2 bases, with 12 bases lying between them. CDR3 length equals 15 residues. The CDR3 is CASTSLGAGANVLTF. The CDR3 nucleotides are TGTGCCAGCACCTCTTTGGGGGCTGGGGCCAACGTCCTGACTTTC.

V usage is TRBV6-1 and J usage is TRBJ2-7; perhaps TRBD1 as D (5 bases). Germline CDR1 and CDR2: MNHNS and SASEGT. There are 12 residues in the CDR3. The V gene lost 3 bases and the J gene lost 7 bases, with 10 bases spanning the gap. Written as DNA, the CDR3 is TGTGCCAGCAGTGAGTCAGGGCGGGAGCAGTACTTC. It specifies CASSESGREQYF.

The rearrangement joins TRBV11-2 to TRBJ2-7, with 7 bases that match TRBD1. CDR3 length: 15 amino acids. The junction had 7 bases not matched to a gene; V was cut back by 4 bases and J by 1 base. Germline CDR1 SGHAT, CDR2 FQNNGV. The CDR3 sequence: CASSSPGQRSYEQYF. CDR3 coding DNA: TGTGCCAGCAGCTCGCCGGGACAGCGATCCTACGAGCAGTACTTC.

The chain couples TRBV6-1 to TRBJ1-2; possible D gene TRBD1, 6 bases. Germline lookup yields CDR1 MNHNS and CDR2 SASEGT. V shed 3 bases and J shed 4 bases, with 12 bases lying between them. The length of the CDR3 is 14 residues. CDR3 residues: CASSDLGGLYGYTF. The CDR3 bases are TGTGCCAGCAGTGATCTGGGGGGCCTCTATGGCTACACCTTC.

The V and J genes are TRBV18 and TRBJ1-5; D not resolved. Germline V gene lookup returns CDR1 KGHSH and CDR2 LQKENI. The V and J ends lost 6 bases and 4 bases respectively, with 10 bases between them. CDR3 length equals 13 residues. The CDR3 loop reads CASSPASNQPQHF. The DNA of the CDR3 is TGTGCCAGCTCCCCAGCGAGTAATCAGCCCCAGCATTTT.

The V gene is TRBV5-4, the J gene TRBJ2-2; 8 bases agree with TRBD2. Unmatched junction bases numbered 8, after V lost 2 bases and J lost 5 bases. The CDR3 loop spans 16 amino acids. Germline V gene sequence: CDR1 SGHNT, CDR2 YYREEE (reference sequence). The CDR3 DNA sequence: TGTGCCAGCAGCTTTTGGGCTAGCGGGCGGACCGGGGAGCTGTTTTTT. This gives the protein CASSFWASGRTGELFF.

The chain couples TRBV5-1 to TRBJ2-2; 8 nucleotides align to TRBD1. This CDR3 is 15 amino acids long. V was clipped by 7 bases and J by 3 bases; unmatched bases: 8. CDR1 is SGHRS and CDR2 is YFSETQ in the germline V gene. This chain's CDR3 is CASSPYRGDTGELFF. For the CDR3, the DNA is TGCGCCAGCTCCCCCTACAGGGGGGACACCGGGGAGCTGTTTTTT.

This clone was detected once. This chain uses TRBV25-1 with TRBJ2-7; D ambiguous. Trimming took off 10 bases at V and 3 bases at J, with 16 bases between the two ends. Germline V lookup: CDR1 MGHDK, CDR2 SYGVNS. This CDR3 has 13 residues. The CDR3 protein is CATTRDSIYEQYF. The CDR3 coding sequence is TGTGCCACGACCCGAGATAGTATCTACGAGCAGTACTTC.

V usage is TRBV23-1 and J usage is TRBJ2-7; D is undetermined. TRBV23-1 is sorted into the ORF group, with uncertain function. The V and J ends lost 4 bases and 3 bases respectively, with 13 bases between them. This CDR3 is built from 14 residues. In nucleotides, the CDR3 is TGCGCCAGCAGTCCGATGCAGGAGATCTACGAGCAGTACTTC. As protein: CASSPMQEIYEQYF.

This rearrangement joins TRBV28 to TRBJ2-7, with TRBD1 matching over 7 bases. The CDR3 has 14 residues. Germline assignment: CDR1 MDHEN and CDR2 SYDVKM. Germline trimming cut 2 bases from V and 3 bases from J; bases unmatched to any gene: 4. In DNA form, the CDR3 reads TGTGCCAGCAGTTTAGGGGGACAGCACTACGAGCAGTACTTC. Translated: CASSLGGQHYEQYF.

The chain couples TRBV28 to TRBJ1-6; no definite D call. Trimming stripped 4 bases from V and 2 bases from J, with 6 bases between. The germline V gene has CDR1 MDHEN and CDR2 SYDVKM. The CDR3 spans 14 residues. CDR3 in DNA: TGTGCCAGCAGTTCGCGGGCCTATAATTCACCCCTCCACTTT. Amino acids: CASSSRAYNSPLHF. Using reference TRBV28 and TRBJ1-6 for the parts outside the CDR3, the full variable domain is DVKVTQSSRYLVKRTGEKVFLECVQDMDHENMFWYRQDPGLGLRLIYFSYDVKMKEKGDIPEGYSVSREKKERFSLILESASTNQTSMYLCASSSRAYNSPLHFGNGTRLTVT.

This chain links TRBV9 with TRBJ2-7, with 7 bases identical to TRBD1. Germline CDR1 and CDR2: SGDLS and YYNGEE. The CDR3 runs to 14 residues. The V segment lost 8 bases and the J segment 9 bases; nucleotides outside the gene matches: 17. The CDR3 reads CASNQQGQGGVQYF. Written as DNA, the CDR3 is TGTGCCAGTAATCAACAGGGGCAGGGTGGTGTGCAGTACTTC.

The genes are TRBV27 and TRBJ2-2; D gene unclear. V lost 5 bases, J lost 5 bases, and 9 bases lay in between. Germline V CDR1 and CDR2: MNHEY, SMNVEV (reference sequence). The CDR3 sequence is 13 residues long. The CDR3 DNA is TGTGCCAGCAGTCCCCTTGGGACCGGGGAGCTGTTTTTT. It specifies CASSPLGTGELFF.